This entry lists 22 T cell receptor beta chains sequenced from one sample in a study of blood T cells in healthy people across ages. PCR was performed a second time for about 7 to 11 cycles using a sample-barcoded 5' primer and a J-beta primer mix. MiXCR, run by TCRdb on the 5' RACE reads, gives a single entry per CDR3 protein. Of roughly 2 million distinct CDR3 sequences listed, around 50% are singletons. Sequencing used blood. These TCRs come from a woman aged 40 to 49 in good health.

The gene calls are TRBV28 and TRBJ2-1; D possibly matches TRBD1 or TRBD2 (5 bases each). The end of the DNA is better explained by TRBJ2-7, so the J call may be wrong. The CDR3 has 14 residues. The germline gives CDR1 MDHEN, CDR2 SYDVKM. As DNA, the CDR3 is TGTGCCAGCAGCCCCCGGGACGGAGACTACGAGCAGTACTTC. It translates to CASSPRDGDYEQYF.

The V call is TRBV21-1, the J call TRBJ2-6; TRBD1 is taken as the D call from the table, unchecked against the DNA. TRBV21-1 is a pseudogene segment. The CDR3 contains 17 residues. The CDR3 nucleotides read TGTGCCAGCATACCCCCTGGGCCAGGTTCTGGGGCCAACGTCCTGACTTTC. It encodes CASIPPGPGSGANVLTF.

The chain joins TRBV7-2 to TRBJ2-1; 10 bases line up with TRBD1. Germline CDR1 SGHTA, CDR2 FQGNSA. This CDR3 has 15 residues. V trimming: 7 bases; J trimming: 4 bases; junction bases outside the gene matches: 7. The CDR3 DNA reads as TGTGCCAGCACCATCTCGGGACAGGGGTACAATGAGCAGTTCTTC. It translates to CASTISGQGYNEQFF.

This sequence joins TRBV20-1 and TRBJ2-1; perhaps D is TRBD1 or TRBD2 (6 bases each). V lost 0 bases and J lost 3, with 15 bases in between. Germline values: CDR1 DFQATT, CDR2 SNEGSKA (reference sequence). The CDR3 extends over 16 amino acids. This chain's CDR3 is CSARDTAGTRYNEQFF. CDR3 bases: TGCAGTGCTAGAGATACGGCGGGGACACGCTACAATGAGCAGTTCTTC.

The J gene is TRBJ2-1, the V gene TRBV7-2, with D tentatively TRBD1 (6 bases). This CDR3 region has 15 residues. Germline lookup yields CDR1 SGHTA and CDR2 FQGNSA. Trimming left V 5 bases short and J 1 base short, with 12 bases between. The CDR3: CASSRGHGSYNEQFF. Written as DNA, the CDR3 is TGTGCCAGCAGCCGGGGACACGGGTCCTACAATGAGCAGTTCTTC.

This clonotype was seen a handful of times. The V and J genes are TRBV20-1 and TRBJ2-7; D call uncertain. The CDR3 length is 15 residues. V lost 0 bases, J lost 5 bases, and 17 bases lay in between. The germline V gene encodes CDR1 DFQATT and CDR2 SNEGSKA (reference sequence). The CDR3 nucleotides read TGCAGTGCTAGAGATCGACGGGCTGGAGACCACGAGCAGTACTTC. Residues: CSARDRRAGDHEQYF.

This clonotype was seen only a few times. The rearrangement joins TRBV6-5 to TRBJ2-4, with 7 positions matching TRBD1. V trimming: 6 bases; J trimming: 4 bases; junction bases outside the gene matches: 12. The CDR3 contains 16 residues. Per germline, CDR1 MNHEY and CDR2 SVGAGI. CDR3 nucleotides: TGTGCCAGCAGGCCGAACAGGGGTAGACAAAAAAACATTCAGTACTTC. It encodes CASRPNRGRQKNIQYF.

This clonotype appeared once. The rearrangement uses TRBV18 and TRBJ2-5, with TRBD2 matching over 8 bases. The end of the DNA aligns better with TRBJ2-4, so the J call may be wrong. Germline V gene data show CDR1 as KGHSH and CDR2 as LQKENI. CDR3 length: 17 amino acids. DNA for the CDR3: TGTGCCAGCTCACCACGCGCGGGGGGCGCGAGCAAAAACATTCAGTACTTC. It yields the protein CASSPRAGGASKNIQYF.

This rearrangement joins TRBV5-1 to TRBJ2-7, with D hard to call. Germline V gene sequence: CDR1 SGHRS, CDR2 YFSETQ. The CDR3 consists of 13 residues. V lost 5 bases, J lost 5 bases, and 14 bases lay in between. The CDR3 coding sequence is TGCGCCAGCAGTGGGGAACCTCTAAACGAGCAGTACTTC. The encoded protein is CASSGEPLNEQYF.

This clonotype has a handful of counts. The CDR3 DNA sequence: TGCGCCAGCAGCAAGACAGGTCAGGGCGAGCAGTACTTC. Amino acid sequence: CASSKTGQGEQYF. The rearrangement links TRBV5-1 to TRBJ2-4, with D perhaps matching TRBD1 (6 bases). Judging by the DNA end, TRBJ2-7 fits better; the J call may be wrong. In germline, CDR1 is SGHRS, CDR2 YFSETQ. The CDR3 sequence is 13 residues long.

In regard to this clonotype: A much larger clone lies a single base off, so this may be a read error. This chain's CDR3 is CASRIGNEQYF. As DNA, the CDR3 is TGTGCCAGCAGGATAGGGAACGAGCAGTACTTC. V and J are TRBV28 and TRBJ2-5; D unclear. The J call is doubtful: the DNA matches TRBJ2-7 better. The germline CDR1 and CDR2 sequences are MDHEN and SYDVKM. The CDR3 runs 11 residues.

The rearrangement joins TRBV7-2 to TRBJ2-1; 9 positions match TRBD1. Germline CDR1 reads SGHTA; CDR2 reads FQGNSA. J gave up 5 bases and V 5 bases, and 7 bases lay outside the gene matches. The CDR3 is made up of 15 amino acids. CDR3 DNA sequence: TGTGCCAGCAGCCTCACAGGGGGCGCAAACAATGAGCAGTTCTTC. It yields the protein CASSLTGGANNEQFF.

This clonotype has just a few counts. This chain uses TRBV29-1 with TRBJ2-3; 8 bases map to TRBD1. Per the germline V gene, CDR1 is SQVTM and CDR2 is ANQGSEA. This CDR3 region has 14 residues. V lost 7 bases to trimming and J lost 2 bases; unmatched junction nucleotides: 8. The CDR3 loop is CSAQTGGFTDTQYF. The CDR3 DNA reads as TGCAGCGCACAAACAGGGGGTTTCACAGATACGCAGTATTTT.

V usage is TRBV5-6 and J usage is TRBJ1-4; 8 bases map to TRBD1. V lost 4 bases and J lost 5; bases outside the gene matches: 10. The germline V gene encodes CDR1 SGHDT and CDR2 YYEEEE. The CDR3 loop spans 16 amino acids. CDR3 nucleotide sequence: TGTGCCAGCAGCGTCCGATACAGGGGGTCGAATGAAAAACTGTTTTTT. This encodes CASSVRYRGSNEKLFF.

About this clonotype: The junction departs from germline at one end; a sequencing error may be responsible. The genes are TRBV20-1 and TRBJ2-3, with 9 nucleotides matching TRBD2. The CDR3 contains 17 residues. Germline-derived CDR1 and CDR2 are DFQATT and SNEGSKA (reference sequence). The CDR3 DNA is TGCAGCGCTAGATCAGTCCACCAGCGGGGGGCAACAGATACGCAGTATTTT. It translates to CSARSVHQRGATDTQYF.

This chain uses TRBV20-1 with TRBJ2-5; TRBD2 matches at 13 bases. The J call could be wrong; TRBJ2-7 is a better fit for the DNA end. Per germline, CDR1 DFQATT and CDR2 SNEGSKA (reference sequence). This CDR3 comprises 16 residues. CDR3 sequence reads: CSARPLAGGIVHEQYF. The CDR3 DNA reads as TGCAGTGCTAGACCACTAGCGGGAGGGATAGTCCACGAGCAGTACTTC.

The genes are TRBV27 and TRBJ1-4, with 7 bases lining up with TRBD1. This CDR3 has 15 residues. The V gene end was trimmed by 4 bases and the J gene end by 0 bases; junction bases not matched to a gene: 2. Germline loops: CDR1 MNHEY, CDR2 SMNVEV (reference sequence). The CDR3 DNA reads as TGTGCCAGCAGTTCCAGGGGGTCAACTAATGAAAAACTGTTTTTT. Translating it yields CASSSRGSTNEKLFF.

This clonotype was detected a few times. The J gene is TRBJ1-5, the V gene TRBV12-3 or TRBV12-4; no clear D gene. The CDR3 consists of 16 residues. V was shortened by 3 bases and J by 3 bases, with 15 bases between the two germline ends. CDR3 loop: CASSFGVVGVNQPQHF. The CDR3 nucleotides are TGTGCCAGCAGTTTTGGGGTAGTCGGGGTCAATCAGCCCCAGCATTTT.

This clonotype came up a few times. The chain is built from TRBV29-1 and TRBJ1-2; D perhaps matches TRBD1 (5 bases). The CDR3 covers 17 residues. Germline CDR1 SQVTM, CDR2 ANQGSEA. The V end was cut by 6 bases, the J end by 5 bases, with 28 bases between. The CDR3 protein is CSVEGTFGSTSEYGYTF. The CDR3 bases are TGCAGCGTAGAGGGGACGTTTGGCTCCACCAGCGAGTATGGCTACACCTTC.

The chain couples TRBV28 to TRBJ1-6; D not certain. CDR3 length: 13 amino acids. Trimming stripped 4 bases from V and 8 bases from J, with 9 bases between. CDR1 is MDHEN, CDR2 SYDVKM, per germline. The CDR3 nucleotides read TGTGCCAGCAGTTCCGGGTCGGATTCACCCCTCCACTTT. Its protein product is CASSSGSDSPLHF.

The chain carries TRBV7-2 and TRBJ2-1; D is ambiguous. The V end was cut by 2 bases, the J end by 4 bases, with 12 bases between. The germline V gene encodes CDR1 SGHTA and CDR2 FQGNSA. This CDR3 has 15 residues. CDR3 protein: CASSLQTGTYNEQFF. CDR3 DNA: TGTGCCAGCAGCTTACAGACGGGCACGTACAATGAGCAGTTCTTC.

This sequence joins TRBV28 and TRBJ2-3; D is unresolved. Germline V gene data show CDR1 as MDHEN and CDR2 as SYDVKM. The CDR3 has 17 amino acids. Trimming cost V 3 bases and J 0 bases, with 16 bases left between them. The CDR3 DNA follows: TGTGCCAGCAGTTTGGCCCTGCTAGAAGCCAGCACAGATACGCAGTATTTT. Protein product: CASSLALLEASTDTQYF.